The clone carrying this TCR beta chain was seen more than once but under ten times. The CDR3 has 12 residues. Germline CDR1 and CDR2: MNHEY and SMNVEV (reference sequence). Between the trimmed V and J ends, which lost 4 bases and 5 bases, there was a span of 5 bases. The entry originates in a study of early T cells in non-severe SARS-CoV-2 infection. Background on the study: Investigators sequenced bulk RNA drawn from unsorted whole blood, and chains remained unpaired.

Individual cDNA molecules carried attached unique molecular identifiers. TCRdb reprocessed the 5' RACE reads via MiXCR and lists one record per CDR3 protein. The sample has 25,000 to 30,000 distinct CDR3 sequences, less than 4.5% seen once. Material for sequencing was whole blood. This rearrangement joins TRBV27 to TRBJ2-2; no definite D call. The receptor comes from an adult who was a healthcare worker with PCR-confirmed SARS-CoV-2 infection or an uninfected control (not recorded which). The CDR3 is CASSYTTGELFF. Written as DNA, the CDR3 is TGTGCCAGCAGTTACACAACCGGGGAGCTGTTTTTT.